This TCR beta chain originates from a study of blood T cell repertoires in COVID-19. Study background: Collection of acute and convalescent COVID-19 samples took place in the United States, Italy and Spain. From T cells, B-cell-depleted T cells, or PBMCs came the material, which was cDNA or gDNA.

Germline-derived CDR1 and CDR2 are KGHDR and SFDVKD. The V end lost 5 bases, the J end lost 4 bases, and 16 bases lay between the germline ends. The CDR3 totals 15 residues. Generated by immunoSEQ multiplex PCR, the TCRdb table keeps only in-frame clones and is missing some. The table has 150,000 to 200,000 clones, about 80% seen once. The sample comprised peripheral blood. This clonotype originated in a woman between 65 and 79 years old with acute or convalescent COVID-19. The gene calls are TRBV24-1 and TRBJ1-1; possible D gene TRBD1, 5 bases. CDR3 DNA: TGTGCCACCAGTGCCTCAGCCCCGGGGGGCACTGAAGCTTTCTTT. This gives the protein CATSASAPGGTEAFF.